Presented here are 17 T cell receptor beta chains from one specimen sequenced in a study of HIV-infected patients and healthy controls. All unsorted peripheral T cells were captured because whole blood was used without fractionation. About 480 ng RNA was reverse transcribed with alpha and beta constant-region primers. Separate chain-specific third strand synthesis with multiplexing indices produced the alpha and beta libraries. Via MiXCR, TCRdb re-called the 5' RACE reads, giving one row per CDR3 protein. The sample holds under 9,000 distinct CDR3 sequences, around 8.3% seen once. Specimen: blood, collected before antiretroviral therapy. The source is an adult with HIV infection.

The chain employs TRBV3-1 and TRBJ2-7; D call uncertain. The V gene lost 1 base and the J gene lost 5 bases, with 12 bases spanning the gap. CDR1 and CDR2 (germline): LGHDT, YNNKEL (reference sequence). This CDR3 is built from 14 residues. CDR3 residues: CASSQALGIHEQYF. The DNA of the CDR3 is TGTGCCAGCAGCCAAGCGCTAGGAATCCACGAGCAGTACTTC.

Turning to this clonotype: At one of its ends the junction is not consistent with the germline gene, which may arise from a read error. This chain joins TRBV27 and TRBJ1-5; the match to TRBD1 covers 8 bases. The CDR3 spans 15 residues. Germline V gives CDR1 MNHEY, CDR2 SMNVEV (reference sequence). The CDR3 region has the DNA TGTGCCAGCAGAGACGGACAGGGCCCATCTCAGCCCCGGAATTTT. This translates into CASRDGQGPSQPRNF.

By its share, this clonotype is medium-sized. This chain uses TRBV7-9 with TRBJ2-3, with 9 bases matching TRBD1. J gave up 4 bases and V 5 bases, and 10 bases lay outside the gene matches. This CDR3 comprises 16 residues. CDR1 is SEHNR and CDR2 is FQNEAQ in the germline V gene (reference sequence). The CDR3 DNA sequence: TGTGCCAGCAGCGTGTCCGGGACAGGGTACGCAGATACGCAGTATTTT. It specifies CASSVSGTGYADTQYF.

In this sample, this clonotype turned up many times. The chain recombines TRBV6-2 or TRBV6-3 with TRBJ1-5, with 10 bases that match TRBD1. The ends lost 7 bases at V and 6 bases at J; junction bases unmatched: 6. The CDR3 covers 14 residues. From germline, CDR1 is MNHEY and CDR2 SVGEGT. The chain's CDR3 is CASTGQGVSQPQHF. The CDR3 DNA reads as TGTGCCAGCACTGGACAGGGGGTAAGTCAGCCCCAGCATTTT.

By share, this clonotype counts as medium-sized. The CDR3 sequence is CASSYRGGNTEAFF. The CDR3 bases are TGTGCCAGCAGTTACCGGGGGGGGAACACTGAAGCTTTCTTT. The chain is built from TRBV6-5 and TRBJ1-1; D is possibly TRBD1 (5 bases). V was trimmed by 2 bases and J by 1 base, leaving 8 bases between them. The CDR3 covers 14 residues. The germline CDR1 and CDR2 sequences are MNHEY and SVGAGI.

This clonotype is classed as medium-sized. The V gene is TRBV7-9, the J gene TRBJ2-3; D assignment may be TRBD1 or TRBD2 (5 bases each). The CDR3 is made up of 18 amino acids. Trimming took off 5 bases at V and 0 bases at J, with 21 bases between the two ends. Germline V gene sequence: CDR1 SEHNR, CDR2 FQNEAQ (reference sequence). For the CDR3, the DNA is TGTGCCAGCAGCCCTGGTTCCGGGACGGAAACTAGCACAGATACGCAGTATTTT. Protein product: CASSPGSGTETSTDTQYF.

The chain recombines TRBV29-1 with TRBJ2-2, with 9 bases aligning to TRBD1. The V and J ends lost 6 bases and 6 bases, in that order; junction bases with no gene match: 11. CDR3 length: 15 residues. CDR1 and CDR2 (germline): SQVTM, ANQGSEA. The DNA for the CDR3 is TGCAGCGTGGGTTGGACAGGGGTATCAGCCGGGGAGCTGTTTTTT. Translation: CSVGWTGVSAGELFF.

By sample share, this clonotype is medium-sized. V is TRBV6-5 and J is TRBJ1-1; D is uncertain. The germline V gene encodes CDR1 MNHEY and CDR2 SVGAGI. There are 11 residues in the CDR3. V was trimmed by 4 bases and J by 6 bases, leaving 6 bases between them. The CDR3: CASSFRPEAFF. The CDR3 DNA is TGTGCCAGCAGTTTCAGGCCTGAAGCTTTCTTT.

Judged by abundance, this clonotype is medium-sized. V is TRBV21-1 and J is TRBJ1-1. TRBV21-1 is assigned pseudogene status. The CDR3 is 14 amino acids. This CDR3 reads CASSKGWGNTEAFF. DNA of the CDR3: TGTGCCAGCAGCAAAGGGTGGGGGAACACTGAAGCTTTCTTT.

This clonotype came up many times. In nucleotides, the CDR3 is TGTGCCAGCAGCTTAAGCAGGGGAGCCCCCACAGATACGCAGTATTTT. Translation gives CASSLSRGAPTDTQYF. The chain is built from TRBV7-9 and TRBJ2-3, with TRBD1 as a possible D gene (6 bases). The V gene lost 2 bases and the J gene lost 2 bases, with 14 bases spanning the gap. Looked up from germline, CDR1 is SEHNR and CDR2 is FQNEAQ (reference sequence). This CDR3 spans 16 amino acids.

This clonotype is categorized as medium-sized (0.01 to 0.1%). The rearrangement links TRBV5-1 to TRBJ2-1; 9 bases are a match to TRBD1. Germline V gene sequence: CDR1 SGHRS, CDR2 YFSETQ. V lost 8 bases and J lost 6; bases outside the gene matches: 6. The length of the CDR3 is 13 residues. CDR3 nucleotides: TGCGCCAGTCGACAGGGGGACATCAATGAGCAGTTCTTC. Residues: CASRQGDINEQFF.

This chain connects TRBV27 to TRBJ2-7, with 8 nucleotides matching TRBD2. The V and J ends lost 7 bases and 0 bases, in that order; junction bases with no gene match: 5. Germline V gives CDR1 MNHEY, CDR2 SMNVEV (reference sequence). The CDR3 loop spans 14 amino acids. CDR3 sequence: CASNSGGSSYEQYF. The CDR3, as DNA: TGTGCCAGCAACAGCGGGGGTAGCTCCTACGAGCAGTACTTC.

This clonotype was observed at least ten times. The CDR3 region is CASSPGVNTGELFF. The CDR3 bases are TGTGCCAGCAGTCCCGGAGTGAACACCGGGGAGCTGTTTTTT. The chain links TRBV12-3 or TRBV12-4 to TRBJ2-2, with no clear D. This CDR3 has 14 residues. Trimming took 5 bases from V and 1 from J, leaving 8 bases between them.

This clonotype was seen at least ten times. The genes are TRBV6-1 and TRBJ1-4; D gene ambiguous. Per germline, CDR1 MNHNS and CDR2 SASEGT. CDR3 length: 15 amino acids. Trimming took off 1 base at V and 2 bases at J, with 8 bases between the two ends. The CDR3 region is CASSEDLSTNEKLFF. In nucleotides, the CDR3 is TGTGCCAGCAGTGAAGACCTCTCCACTAATGAAAAACTGTTTTTT.

The chain links TRBV6-5 to TRBJ1-1, with unresolved D. V lost 0 bases, J lost 0 bases, and 5 bases lay in between. Germline CDR1 MNHEY, CDR2 SVGAGI. The CDR3 contains 14 residues. For the CDR3, the DNA is TGTGCCAGCAGTTACTCGAATGTGAACACTGAAGCTTTCTTT. Translation: CASSYSNVNTEAFF.

This clonotype showed up many times. The V and J genes are TRBV29-1 and TRBJ2-7; no reliable D call. V was pared by 4 bases and J by 3 bases, with 10 bases between. CDR1 SQVTM and CDR2 ANQGSEA come from the germline V gene. This CDR3 is 12 amino acids long. The CDR3 nucleotides are TGCAGCGTTGGAGGCGCTGACTACGAGCAGTACTTC. This sequence encodes CSVGGADYEQYF.

This clonotype was detected many times. V usage is TRBV5-4 and J usage is TRBJ1-6; no reliable D call. Looked up from germline, CDR1 is SGHNT and CDR2 is YYREEE (reference sequence). The CDR3 covers 13 residues. The V gene lost 3 bases and the J gene lost 7 bases, with 8 bases spanning the gap. DNA for the CDR3: TGTGCCAGCAGCTCCCTTTTAAATTCACCCCTCCACTTT. This gives the protein CASSSLLNSPLHF.